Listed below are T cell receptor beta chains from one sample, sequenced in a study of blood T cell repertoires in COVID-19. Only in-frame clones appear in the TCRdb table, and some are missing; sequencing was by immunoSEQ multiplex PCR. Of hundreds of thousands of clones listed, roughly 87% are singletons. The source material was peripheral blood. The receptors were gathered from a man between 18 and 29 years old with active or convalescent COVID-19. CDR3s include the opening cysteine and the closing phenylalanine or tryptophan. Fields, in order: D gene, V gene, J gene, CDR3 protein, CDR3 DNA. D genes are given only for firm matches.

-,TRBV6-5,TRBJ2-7,CASRLFNEQYF,TGTGCCAGCAGGCTATTCAACGAGCAGTACTTC
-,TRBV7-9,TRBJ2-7,CASSPDSQIEQYF,TGTGCCAGCAGCCCGGACAGCCAGATCGAGCAGTACTTC
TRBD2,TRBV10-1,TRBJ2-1,CASQTSGRANEQFF,TGCGCCAGCCAAACTAGCGGGAGGGCCAATGAGCAGTTCTTC
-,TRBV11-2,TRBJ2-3,CASSYSGTTDTQYF,TGTGCCAGCAGCTACAGCGGAACCACAGATACGCAGTATTTT
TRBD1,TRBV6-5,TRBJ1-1,CASSYAPGQVDEAFF,TGTGCCAGCAGTTACGCCCCCGGACAGGTGGATGAAGCTTTCTTT
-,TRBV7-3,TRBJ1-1,CASSLSRNTEAFF,TGTGCCAGCAGCTTAAGTCGGAACACTGAAGCTTTCTTT
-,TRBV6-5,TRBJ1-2,CASSYQSTSYGYTF,TGTGCCAGCAGTTACCAAAGTACAAGCTATGGCTACACCTTC
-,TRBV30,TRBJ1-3,CAWGTLNGDTIYF,TGTGCCTGGGGCACCCTAAACGGTGACACCATATATTTT
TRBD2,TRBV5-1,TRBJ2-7,CASSLHLAGGPRTYEQYF,TGCGCCAGCAGCTTGCACCTAGCGGGAGGGCCAAGAACCTACGAGCAGTACTTC
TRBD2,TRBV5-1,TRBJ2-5,CASSLTSAQETQYF,TGCGCCAGCAGCTTGACTAGCGCCCAAGAGACCCAGTACTTC
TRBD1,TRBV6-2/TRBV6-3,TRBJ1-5,CASSDRGLGQPQHF,TGTGCCAGCAGTGACAGGGGTTTGGGGCAGCCCCAGCATTTT
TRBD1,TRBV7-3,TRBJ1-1,CASSRDRGGTEAFF,TGTGCCAGCAGCCGAGACAGGGGGGGCACTGAAGCTTTCTTT
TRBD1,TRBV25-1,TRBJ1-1,CASSEGTVEAFF,TGTGCCAGCAGTGAAGGGACAGTAGAAGCTTTCTTT
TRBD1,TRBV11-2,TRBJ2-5,CASSPGDRGREETQYF,TGTGCCAGCAGCCCGGGAGACAGGGGTCGAGAGGAGACCCAGTACTTC
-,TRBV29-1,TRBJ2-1,CSVDAGSYNEQFF,TGCAGCGTTGATGCGGGGTCCTACAATGAGCAGTTCTTC
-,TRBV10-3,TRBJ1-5,CAIRDSYSNQPQHF,TGTGCCATCAGGGACAGCTATAGCAATCAGCCCCAGCATTTT
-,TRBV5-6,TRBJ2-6,CASSLGGRPLPANVLTF,TGTGCCAGCAGCTTGGGAGGGAGACCACTTCCGGCCAACGTCCTGACTTTC
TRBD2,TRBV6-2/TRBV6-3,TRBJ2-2,CASSYGSGSTGELFF,TGTGCCAGCAGTTACGGTAGCGGGTCCACCGGGGAGCTGTTTTTT
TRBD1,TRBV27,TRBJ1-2,CASSLSGGDSYGYTF,TGTGCCAGCAGTTTATCGGGCGGGGACAGCTATGGCTACACCTTC
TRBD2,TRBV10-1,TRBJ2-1,CASSELSVEGRREGYNEQFF,TGCGCCAGCAGTGAGCTCTCAGTCGAAGGTCGGCGGGAGGGCTACAATGAGCAGTTCTTC
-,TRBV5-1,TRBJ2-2,CASSVGQTGELFF,TGCGCCAGCAGCGTAGGACAGACCGGGGAGCTGTTTTTT